Listed below are T cell receptor beta chains from one sample, sequenced in a study of cytomegalovirus exposure and HLA in healthy donors. Here immunoSEQ multiplex PCR was the method, and the copy in TCRdb shows in-frame clones only, minus some. The table lists some 200,000 clones, 75% to 90% of them singletons. Sequenced: PBMCs. The receptor set was obtained from a woman between 45 and 60 years old in good health and CMV-seropositive. Both conserved end residues are trimmed from each CDR3. For some rows the clone size is stated as once, few or many, or as a class when expanded; others skip it.

v_call	clone_size	j_call	cdr3_aa
TRBV7-9	-	TRBJ1-1	ASSLEGRGTEAF
TRBV9	-	TRBJ2-2	ASSVIGGTGELF
TRBV19	few	TRBJ2-4	ASRPGSGTKNIQY
TRBV7-2	-	TRBJ1-1	ASSLGGQTYTEAF
TRBV7-2	-	TRBJ1-1	ASSLGATEAF
TRBV18	once	TRBJ2-1	ASSAPGLAGVQV
TRBV5-1	-	TRBJ2-3	ASSPGQFSTDTQY
TRBV9	-	TRBJ2-3	ASSSTQPSGGTHLHTDTQY
TRBV7-2	-	TRBJ1-2	ASSLGQGSLGYT
TRBV18	-	TRBJ1-1	ASSPRAGKDTEAF
TRBV6-5	-	TRBJ1-5	ASSSDRSNQPQH
TRBV10-3	-	TRBJ1-3	AISRDSPSSGNTIY
TRBV7-9	-	TRBJ2-2	ASSLGSLSGGHTGELF
TRBV30	-	TRBJ1-2	AWSLTRGASYGYT
TRBV7-7	few	TRBJ2-7	ASSAGTGNAYEQY
TRBV18	-	TRBJ1-1	ASSPVPGVDTEAF
TRBV10-3	-	TRBJ2-7	AISESNPGTGPYEQY
TRBV5-1	-	TRBJ2-2	ASSSTWNTGELF
TRBV27	-	TRBJ1-5	ASSSADSRDQPQH
TRBV25-1	-	TRBJ1-2	ASSEEEYGYT
TRBV4-1	few	TRBJ1-1	ASSQGREAF
TRBV5-1	-	TRBJ2-3	ASSRSGTSGDTQY
TRBV29-1	-	TRBJ2-3	SVDRAGGFGADTQY
TRBV6-5	-	TRBJ2-3	ASSRTGILQDTQY
TRBV30	-	TRBJ2-7	AWSPQGGEQY
TRBV27	-	TRBJ1-2	ASSSLGGGYT
TRBV11-3	-	TRBJ2-5	ASSLDGRRQETQY
TRBV28	-	TRBJ2-1	ASSLSSGLYNEQF
TRBV29-1	-	TRBJ2-1	SVERGSGEQF
TRBV19	-	TRBJ1-6	ATRDGGGNSPLH
TRBV25-1	-	TRBJ1-4	ASSPPEGAEDLF
TRBV4-1	-	TRBJ2-1	ASSQEWLAALSYNEQF
TRBV5-1	-	TRBJ1-2	ASSVGTGLGYT
TRBV6-5	-	TRBJ1-1	ASSWDSNTEAF
TRBV19	-	TRBJ1-6	ASSIGQNSPLH
TRBV7-2	-	TRBJ1-2	ASSLTGGREDYGYT
TRBV28	-	TRBJ1-1	ASRSGSIAEAF
TRBV28	few	TRBJ1-6	ASSRDSNSPLH
TRBV29-1	-	TRBJ2-5	SVERHRLSGYEGGTQY
TRBV5-1	few	TRBJ2-1	ASSYLGLAGGSSYNEQF
TRBV30	-	TRBJ1-1	AWIYDPGVNTEAF
TRBV6-5	-	TRBJ1-2	ASSSWGQVNYGYT
TRBV2	-	TRBJ2-5	ASSETGREAQY
TRBV2	-	TRBJ1-2	ASSDHRVPQDYGYT
TRBV7-2	once	TRBJ2-3	ASSFSSGAPSRTDTQY
TRBV28	-	TRBJ2-7	ASSDHRDRANEQY
TRBV6-6	-	TRBJ2-3	ASEGQFSTDTQY
TRBV18	-	TRBJ2-5	ASSPAGTSRETQY
TRBV28	-	TRBJ1-2	ASSLGEVSGGYT
TRBV5-4	few	TRBJ1-2	ASSPQGSGGYT
TRBV7-8	-	TRBJ2-7	ASSLKRTEHYEQY
TRBV10-3	once	TRBJ1-2	AISAGTGDNGYT
TRBV5-4	once	TRBJ2-7	ASSRRDSNYEQY
TRBV10-2	few	TRBJ2-1	ASGAQGFDEQF
TRBV6-5	-	TRBJ1-2	ASSQLARGGYT
TRBV6-5	-	-	ASSYSTSGNHEQY